This T cell receptor beta chain was recorded in a study of cytomegalovirus exposure and HLA in healthy donors. The PCR made use of 60 Vbeta and 13 Jbeta primers. Profiling relied on immunoSEQ multiplex PCR, and the TCRdb table lists in-frame clones only, not all of them. The repertoire holds about 100,000 clones, with over 55% as singletons. Comment on this clone: Its antigen is currently unknown.

Study-level results: Reportedly, cytomegalovirus status was diagnosed with high sensitivity and specificity. In an earlier analysis, most TCR beta V segments were productive about 87% or about 30% of the time. Donor immune exposure was known only as CMV serostatus.

Sequencing was performed on PBMCs. The TCR was taken from a young woman in good health and CMV-seropositive.

The DNA for the CDR3 is TGCGCCAGCAGCCCACTCCAGGGGGGTAGCTACGAGCAGTACTTC. Translation gives CASSPLQGGSYEQYF. The chain combines TRBV4-1 with TRBJ2-7; tentative D call: TRBD1 (7 bases). This CDR3 has 15 residues. CDR1 and CDR2 from the germline V gene are MGHRA and YSYEKL. V was cut by 4 bases and J by 3 bases, with 16 bases left in between.